This paragraph covers one T cell receptor beta chain sequence. CDR3 length equals 17 residues. Germline V gene lookup returns CDR1 KGHSH and CDR2 LQKENI. V lost 0 bases and J lost 0, with 14 bases in between. TCRdb recomputed calls from the 5' RACE reads with MiXCR, one row per CDR3 protein. The profile shows some 350,000 distinct CDR3 sequences, approximately 13% of them singletons. The data derive from a study of T-cell memory formation after mild COVID-19. The receptor's source is a man between 18 and 35 years old who had mild COVID-19 (a few samples of this study predate the infection). Cell type and time point are not known. This rearrangement joins TRBV18 to TRBJ1-1; the D is unclear. Material: PBMCs or a T cell subset sorted from them (not recorded which). CDR3 DNA sequence: TGTGCCAGCTCACCACCAGAGGGCGGCGGGGTGAACACTGAAGCTTTCTTT. Protein product: CASSPPEGGGVNTEAFF.